This TCR beta chain was obtained from a study of cytomegalovirus exposure and HLA in healthy donors. The CDR3 runs 15 residues. In germline, CDR1 is MNHEY, CDR2 SVGAGI. V lost 6 bases and J lost 0, with 11 bases in between. Study-wide points: The likely origin of a cluster of highly shared sequence variants was a sequencing artifact.

Points on this clone: Its antigen is unknown.

The PCR ran on 60 Vbeta and 13 Jbeta primers. Sequenced by immunoSEQ multiplex PCR; TCRdb stores in-frame clones only, minus some. The sample consists of about 120,000 clones, approximately 86% of them appearing once. The sample was PBMCs. The sequence came from a man aged 35-49 years in good health and CMV-seronegative. The rearrangement joins TRBV6-5 to TRBJ1-4; D is possibly TRBD1 (5 bases). CDR3 nucleotides: TGTGCCAGCAGCCGCGACAGTGCAACTAATGAAAAACTGTTTTTT. It is translated as CASSRDSATNEKLFF.